This T cell receptor (beta chain) was recovered during a study of T cell repertoires in cytomegalovirus infection. The overall study: In public TCR beta signatures, there were indications of both CMV infection and matching HLA type. Study outcomes and limitations: What dominated the ex vivo response were HLA-C-restricted CMV-specific TCR beta clonotypes. Cumulative public TCR beta family frequency identified carriers of CMV plus the relevant HLA.

Details on this clonotype: Its antigen is not known.

TCRdb fed the reads into MiXCR, producing one record per CDR3 protein. The sample has about 300,000 distinct CDR3 sequences; 8% to 10% are singletons. Deletions cut 4 bases from V and 5 bases from J, with 8 bases between. Per germline, CDR1 SQVTM and CDR2 ANQGSEA. CDR3 length equals 11 residues. What was sequenced was PBMCs. The chain joins TRBV29-1 to TRBJ1-2; the D is unclear. The sequence came from a human donor in good health (CMV status not recorded). Some clones in this sample may be carry-over from other donors' samples. The CDR3 loop is CSVARVYGYTF. The CDR3 DNA reads as TGCAGCGTTGCAAGGGTTTATGGCTACACCTTC.